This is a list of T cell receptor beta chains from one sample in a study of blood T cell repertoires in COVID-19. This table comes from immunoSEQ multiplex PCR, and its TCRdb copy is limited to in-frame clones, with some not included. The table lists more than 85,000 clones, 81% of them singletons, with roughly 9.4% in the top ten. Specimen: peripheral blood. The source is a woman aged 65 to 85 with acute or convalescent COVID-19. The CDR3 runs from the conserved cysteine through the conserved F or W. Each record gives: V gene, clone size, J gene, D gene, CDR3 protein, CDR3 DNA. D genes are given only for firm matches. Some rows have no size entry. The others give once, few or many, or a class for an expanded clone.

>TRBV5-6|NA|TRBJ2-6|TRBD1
CASSFRDSWTGANVLTF
TGTGCCAGCAGCTTCCGGGACAGTTGGACTGGGGCCAACGTCCTGACTTTC
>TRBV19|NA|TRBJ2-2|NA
CASSRWRANEELFF
TGTGCCAGTAGTCGGTGGAGGGCGAACGAGGAGCTGTTTTTT
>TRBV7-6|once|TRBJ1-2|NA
CASSTQGHYGYTF
TGTGCCAGCAGCACTCAGGGTCACTATGGCTACACCTTC
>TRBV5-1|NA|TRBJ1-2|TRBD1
CASSPWGQGDVGYGYTF
TGCGCCAGCAGCCCGTGGGGACAGGGGGACGTGGGCTATGGCTACACCTTC
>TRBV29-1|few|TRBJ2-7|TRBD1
CSVVGTGDPYEQYF
TGCAGCGTTGTTGGGACAGGCGACCCCTACGAGCAGTACTTC
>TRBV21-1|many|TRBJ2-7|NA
CASSPDILPAEQYF
TGTGCCAGCAGCCCTGACATCCTACCCGCCGAGCAGTACTTC
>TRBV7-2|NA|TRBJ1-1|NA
CASSLDGSGPTEAFF
TGTGCCAGCAGCTTAGATGGCAGTGGTCCCACTGAAGCTTTCTTT
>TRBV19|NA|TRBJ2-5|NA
CASSMQQYETQYF
TGTGCCAGTAGTATGCAACAGTACGAGACCCAGTACTTC
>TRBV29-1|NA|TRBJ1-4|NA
CSVSSGPREKLFF
TGCAGCGTTTCGTCAGGGCCCAGGGAAAAACTGTTTTTT
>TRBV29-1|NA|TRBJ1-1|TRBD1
CSVERAGGGFGEAFF
TGCAGCGTTGAAAGGGCAGGGGGCGGTTTTGGTGAAGCTTTCTTT
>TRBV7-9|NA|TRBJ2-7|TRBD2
CASSLGGTSYYEQYF
TGTGCCAGCAGCCTGGGGGGGACTAGCTACTACGAGCAGTACTTC
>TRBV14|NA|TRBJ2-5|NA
CASSSPDQETQYF
TGTGCCAGCAGCTCCCCAGACCAAGAGACCCAGTACTTC
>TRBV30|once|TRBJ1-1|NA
CAWSWGQTNTEAFF
TGTGCCTGGAGTTGGGGGCAGACGAACACTGAAGCTTTCTTT
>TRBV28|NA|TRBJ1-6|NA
CASSLRQYNSPLHF
TGTGCCAGCAGTTTGCGACAGTATAATTCACCCCTCCACTTT
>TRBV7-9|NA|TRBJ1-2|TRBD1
CASSLVGQGGYGYTF
TGTGCCAGCAGCTTAGTGGGACAGGGCGGCTATGGCTACACCTTC
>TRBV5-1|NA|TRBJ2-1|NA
CASSLYGGGLDEQFF
TGCGCCAGCAGCTTGTATGGGGGCGGATTGGATGAGCAGTTCTTC
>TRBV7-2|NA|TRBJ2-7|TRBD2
CASSFGGGSYEQYF
TGTGCCAGCAGCTTCGGGGGGGGGAGCTACGAGCAGTACTTC
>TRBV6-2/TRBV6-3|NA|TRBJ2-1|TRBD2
CASSYLAGSPYNEQFF
TGTGCCAGCAGTTACCTAGCGGGGTCCCCCTACAATGAGCAGTTCTTC
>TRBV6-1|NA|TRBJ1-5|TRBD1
CASSVMGGQGSNQPQHF
TGTGCCAGCAGTGTAATGGGTGGACAGGGTAGCAATCAGCCCCAGCATTTT
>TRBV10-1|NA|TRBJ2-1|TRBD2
CASRPGLEQFF
TGCGCCAGCAGACCGGGACTAGAGCAGTTCTTC
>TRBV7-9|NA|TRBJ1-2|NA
CASRRTHNYGYTF
TGTGCCAGCAGACGGACACATAACTATGGCTACACCTTC
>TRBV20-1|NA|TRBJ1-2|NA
CSASLGRGYGYTF
TGCAGTGCTAGTTTAGGGAGGGGTTATGGCTACACCTTC
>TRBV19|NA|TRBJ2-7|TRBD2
CASSILAGAYEQYF
TGTGCCAGTAGTATTCTAGCGGGAGCCTACGAGCAGTACTTC
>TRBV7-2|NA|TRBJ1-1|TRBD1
CASSLASPVTGLNTEAFF
TGTGCCAGCAGCTTAGCGAGTCCTGTGACAGGGTTGAACACTGAAGCTTTCTTT
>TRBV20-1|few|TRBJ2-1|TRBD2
CSASDAGTSGSGEQFF
TGCAGTGCTAGTGACGCCGGGACTAGCGGGAGCGGCGAGCAGTTCTTC
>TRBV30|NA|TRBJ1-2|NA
CAWSREYNYGYTF
TGTGCCTGGAGTCGGGAGTACAACTATGGCTACACCTTC
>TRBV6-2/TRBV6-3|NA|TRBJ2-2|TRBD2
CASSPLRGGTGELFF
TGTGCCAGCAGCCCCCTCCGGGGGGGCACCGGGGAGCTGTTTTTT
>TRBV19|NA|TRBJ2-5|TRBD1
CASSRVQGFEETQYF
TGTGCCAGTAGTAGGGTACAGGGGTTTGAAGAGACCCAGTACTTC
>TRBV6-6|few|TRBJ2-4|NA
CASSYEGIQYF
TGTGCCAGCAGTTACGAGGGCATTCAGTACTTC
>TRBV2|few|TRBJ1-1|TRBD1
CASSRQGGSTEAFF
TGTGCCAGCAGCAGACAGGGTGGAAGCACTGAAGCTTTCTTT
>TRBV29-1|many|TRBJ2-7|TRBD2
CSARDYYEQYF
TGCAGCGCCCGGGACTACTACGAGCAGTACTTC
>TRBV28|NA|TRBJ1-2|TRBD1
CASRRQGDYGYTF
TGTGCCAGCAGAAGACAGGGAGACTATGGCTACACCTTC
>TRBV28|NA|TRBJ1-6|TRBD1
CASRSRTGRSYNSPLHF
TGTGCCAGCAGATCCCGGACAGGCCGCTCCTATAATTCACCCCTCCACTTT
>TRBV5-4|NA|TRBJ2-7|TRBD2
CASSLEAGAAFAQYF
TGTGCCAGCAGCTTGGAAGCGGGGGCCGCCTTTGCGCAGTACTTC
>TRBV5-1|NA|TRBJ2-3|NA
CASRNPGTTDTQYF
TGCGCCAGCAGAAACCCCGGGACTACAGATACGCAGTATTTT